This note documents a single T cell receptor (beta chain) sequence. Germline-derived CDR1 and CDR2 are MDHEN and SYDVKM. Trimming pared 0 bases from V and 1 base from J, leaving 10 bases between. The CDR3 covers 16 residues. Study processing details: Quantification of nucleated cells was approximated via reference gene primer amplification. Here immunoSEQ multiplex PCR was the method, and the copy in TCRdb shows in-frame clones only, minus some. D and trimming were read from the DNA, whereas the V and J calls and clone size are those reported in that table. The data contain over 45,000 clones, roughly nine tenths of them singletons. This specimen comes from a study of blood T cell repertoires in COVID-19. Study information: Spain, Italy and the United States supplied samples that represented acute and convalescent COVID-19. PBMCs, B-cell-depleted T cells, or T cells provided the cDNA or gDNA that made up the material.

The source is a woman at least 80 years old with acute or convalescent COVID-19. Sequenced: peripheral blood. This sequence joins TRBV28 and TRBJ1-3, with D possibly TRBD1 on 5 matching bases. CDR3 bases: TGTGCCAGCAGTTTATGGACGGGGACTTCTGGAAACACCATATATTTT. Translation gives CASSLWTGTSGNTIYF.